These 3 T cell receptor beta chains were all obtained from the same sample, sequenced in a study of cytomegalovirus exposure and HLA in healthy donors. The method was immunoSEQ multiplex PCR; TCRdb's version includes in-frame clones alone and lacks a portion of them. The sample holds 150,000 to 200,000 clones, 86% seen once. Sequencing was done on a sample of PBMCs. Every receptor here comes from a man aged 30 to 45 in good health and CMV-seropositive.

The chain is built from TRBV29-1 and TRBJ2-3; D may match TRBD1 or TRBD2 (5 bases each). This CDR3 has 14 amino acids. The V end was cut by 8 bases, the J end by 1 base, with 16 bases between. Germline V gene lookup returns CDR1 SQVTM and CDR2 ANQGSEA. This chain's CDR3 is CSSGTEVGTDTQYF. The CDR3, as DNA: TGCAGCTCCGGGACGGAGGTCGGCACAGATACGCAGTATTTT.

CDR3 residues: CASSVAFRGGTTDTQYF. CDR3 bases: TGTGCCAGCAGCGTAGCATTCCGGGGGGGCACCACAGATACGCAGTATTTT. The V call is TRBV9, the J call TRBJ2-3; 8 bases match TRBD2. With V trimmed by 0 bases and J by 2 bases, 8 bases remained unmatched. Per the germline V gene, CDR1 is SGDLS and CDR2 is YYNGEE. The CDR3 contains 17 residues.

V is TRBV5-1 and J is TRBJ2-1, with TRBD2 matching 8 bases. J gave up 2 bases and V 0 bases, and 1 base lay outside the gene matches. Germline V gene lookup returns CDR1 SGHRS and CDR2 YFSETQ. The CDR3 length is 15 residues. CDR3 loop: CASSLGRGAYNEQFF. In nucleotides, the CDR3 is TGCGCCAGCAGCTTGGGGCGGGGGGCCTACAATGAGCAGTTCTTC.